Here is one T cell receptor beta chain with its context. This clonotype is described as large (0.1 to 1%). Its cognate antigen has yet to be identified. No base qualities exist here, and no much larger clone lies one base off it. The data were obtained in a study of CD4 and CD8 cells across lung adenocarcinoma regions (dated by TCRdb to the late 2010s). In terms of the full investigation: Intratumor heterogeneity of the T cell receptor repertoire was examined by comparing tumor centers with tumor margins.

The donors were patients who had localized lung adenocarcinoma, which is a subtype of non-small cell lung cancer. The samples were taken from the centers of localized lung adenocarcinomas. For TCR repertoire analysis, CD8+ T cells from tumor tissue were profiled apart from CD4+ T cells. V and J are trimmed by 2 bases and 2 bases, and the gene matches miss 3 bases of the junction. CDR1 MNHNS and CDR2 SASEGT were looked up in the germline V gene. The CDR3 measures 16 amino acids from cysteine to phenylalanine. Just CDR3 DNA is preserved here, 48 bases in frame from base 1. The library was produced with PCR. This sample was sequenced with a HiSeq X Ten. TCRdb cleaned the public reads at Q25 with fastp, built clones with MiXCR and kept in-frame beta chains. For every CDR3 protein sequence, its rows merge into one entry that carries the most common genes and DNA. The sample yields over 5,500 distinct CDR3 sequences; under 55% were counted once. The ten largest clonotypes hold roughly 19% of the sample.

The sample was CD8+ T cells from the center of a lung tumor. The sample's cell subset or site, from its label and the paper: tumor center region. The sequence came from a female donor with lung adenocarcinoma. The CD4 and CD8 labels of this study may be unreliable. The chain links TRBV6-1 with TRBJ2-6; the junction holds 7 bases that match TRBD1. The bases are TGTGCCAGCAGTGAATTTAGGGGGCCTGGGGCCAACGTCCTGACTTTC. Its protein is CASSEFRGPGANVLTF.